The present TCR beta chain was sequenced within a study of blood T cell repertoires in COVID-19. Trimming took off 1 base at V and 5 bases at J, with 8 bases between the two ends. Looked up from germline, CDR1 is GTSNPN and CDR2 is SVGIG (reference sequence). CDR3 size: 13 residues. The Seattle patients joined while their infection was active and were tracked longitudinally afterward. Sequenced by immunoSEQ multiplex PCR; TCRdb stores in-frame clones only, minus some. The sample consists of about 140,000 clones, about four fifths of them appearing once. The receptor comes from a man aged 30 to 39 with COVID-19, enrolled during active disease. This rearrangement joins TRBV30 to TRBJ2-2; D is ambiguous. The sample comprised peripheral blood. This CDR3 is CAWSAESTGELFF. As DNA, the CDR3 is TGTGCCTGGAGTGCCGAGAGTACCGGGGAGCTGTTTTTT.